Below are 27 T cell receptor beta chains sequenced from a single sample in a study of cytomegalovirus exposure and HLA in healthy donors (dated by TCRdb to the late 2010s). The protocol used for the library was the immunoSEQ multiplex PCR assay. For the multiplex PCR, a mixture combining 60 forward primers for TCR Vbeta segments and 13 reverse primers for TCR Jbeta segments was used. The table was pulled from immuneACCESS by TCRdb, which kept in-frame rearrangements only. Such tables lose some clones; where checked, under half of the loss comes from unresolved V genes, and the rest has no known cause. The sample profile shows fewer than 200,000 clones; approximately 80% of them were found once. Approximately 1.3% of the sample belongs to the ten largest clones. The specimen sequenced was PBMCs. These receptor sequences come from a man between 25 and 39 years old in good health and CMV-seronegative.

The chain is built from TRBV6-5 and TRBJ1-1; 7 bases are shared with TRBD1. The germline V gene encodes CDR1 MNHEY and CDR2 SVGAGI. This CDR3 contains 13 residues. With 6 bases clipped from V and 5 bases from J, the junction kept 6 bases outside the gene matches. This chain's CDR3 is CASSGRGRTEAFF. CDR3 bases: TGTGCCAGCAGCGGAAGGGGGCGTACTGAAGCTTTCTTT.

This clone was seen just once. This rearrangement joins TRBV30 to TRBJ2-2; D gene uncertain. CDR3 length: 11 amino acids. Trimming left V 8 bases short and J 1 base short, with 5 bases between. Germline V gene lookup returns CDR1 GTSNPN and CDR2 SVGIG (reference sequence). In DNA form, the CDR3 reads TGTGCCGTACAGAACACCGGGGAGCTGTTTTTT. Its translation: CAVQNTGELFF.

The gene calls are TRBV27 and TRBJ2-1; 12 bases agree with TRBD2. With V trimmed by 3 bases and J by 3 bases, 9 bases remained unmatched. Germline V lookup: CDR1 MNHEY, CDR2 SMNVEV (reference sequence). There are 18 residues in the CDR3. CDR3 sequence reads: CASSFVPSGGASYNEQFF. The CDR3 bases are TGTGCCAGCAGTTTCGTCCCTAGCGGGGGGGCGAGCTACAATGAGCAGTTCTTC.

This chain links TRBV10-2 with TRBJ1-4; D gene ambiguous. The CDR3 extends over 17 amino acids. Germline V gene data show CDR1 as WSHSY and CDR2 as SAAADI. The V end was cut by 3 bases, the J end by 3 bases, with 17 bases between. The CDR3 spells CASSDRGRRAPNEKLFF. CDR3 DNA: TGCGCCAGCAGTGACCGAGGTAGGAGGGCTCCTAATGAAAAACTGTTTTTT.

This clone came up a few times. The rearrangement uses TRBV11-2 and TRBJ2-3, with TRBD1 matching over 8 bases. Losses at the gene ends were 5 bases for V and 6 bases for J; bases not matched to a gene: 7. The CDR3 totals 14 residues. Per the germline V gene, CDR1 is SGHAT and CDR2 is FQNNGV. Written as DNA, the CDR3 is TGTGCCAGCAGCCCCGGACAGGGTCAGGATACGCAGTATTTT. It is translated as CASSPGQGQDTQYF.

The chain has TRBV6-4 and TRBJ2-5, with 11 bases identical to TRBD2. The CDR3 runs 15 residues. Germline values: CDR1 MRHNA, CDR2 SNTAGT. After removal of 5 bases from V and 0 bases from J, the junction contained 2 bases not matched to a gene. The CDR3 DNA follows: TGTGCCAGCAGTTTTAGCGGGGGGGACCAAGAGACCCAGTACTTC. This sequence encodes CASSFSGGDQETQYF.

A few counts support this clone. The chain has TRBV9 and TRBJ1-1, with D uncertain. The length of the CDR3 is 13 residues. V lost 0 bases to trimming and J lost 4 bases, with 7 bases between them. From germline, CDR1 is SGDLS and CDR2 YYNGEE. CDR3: CASSVGRATEAFF. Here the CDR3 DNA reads TGTGCCAGCAGCGTAGGTAGAGCCACTGAAGCTTTCTTT.

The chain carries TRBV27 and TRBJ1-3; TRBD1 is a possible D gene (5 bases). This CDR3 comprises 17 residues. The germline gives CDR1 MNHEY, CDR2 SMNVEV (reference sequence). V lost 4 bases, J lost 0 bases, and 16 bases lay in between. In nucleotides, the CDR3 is TGTGCCAGCAGTTCAACCTGGGGCTTAGACTCTGGAAACACCATATATTTT. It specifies CASSSTWGLDSGNTIYF.

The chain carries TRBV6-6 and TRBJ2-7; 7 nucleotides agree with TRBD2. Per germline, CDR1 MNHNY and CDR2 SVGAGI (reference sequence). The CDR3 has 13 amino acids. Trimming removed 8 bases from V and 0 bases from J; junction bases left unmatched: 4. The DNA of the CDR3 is TGTGCCAGCTCCGGGACTACCTCCTACGAGCAGTACTTC. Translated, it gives CASSGTTSYEQYF.

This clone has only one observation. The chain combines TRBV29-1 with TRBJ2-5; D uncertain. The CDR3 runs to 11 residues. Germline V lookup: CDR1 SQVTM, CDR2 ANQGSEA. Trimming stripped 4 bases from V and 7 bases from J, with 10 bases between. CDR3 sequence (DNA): TGCAGCGTTGGAGGTGCCGGGACCCAGTACTTC. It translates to CSVGGAGTQYF.

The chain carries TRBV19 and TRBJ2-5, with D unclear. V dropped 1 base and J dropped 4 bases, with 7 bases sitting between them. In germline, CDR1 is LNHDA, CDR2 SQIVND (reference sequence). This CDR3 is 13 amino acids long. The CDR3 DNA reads TGTGCCAGTAGTATAGGTGTCAGAGAGACCCAGTACTTC. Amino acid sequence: CASSIGVRETQYF.

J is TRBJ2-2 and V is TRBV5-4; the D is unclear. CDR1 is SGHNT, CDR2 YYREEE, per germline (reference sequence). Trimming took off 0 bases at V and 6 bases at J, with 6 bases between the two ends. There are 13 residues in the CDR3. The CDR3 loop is CASSLVSAGELFF. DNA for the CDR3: TGTGCCAGCAGCTTGGTTAGTGCCGGGGAGCTGTTTTTT. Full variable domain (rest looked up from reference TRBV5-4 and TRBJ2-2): ETGVTQSPTHLIKTRGQQVTLRCSSQSGHNTVSWYQQALGQGPQFIFQYYREEENGRGNFPPRFSGLQFPNYSSELNVNALELDDSALYLCASSLVSAGELFFGEGSRLTVL.

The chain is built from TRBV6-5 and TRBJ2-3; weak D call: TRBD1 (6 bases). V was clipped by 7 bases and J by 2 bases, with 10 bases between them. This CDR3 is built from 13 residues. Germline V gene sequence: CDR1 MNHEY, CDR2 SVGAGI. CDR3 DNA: TGTGCCAGCACCGACAGGCCCACAGATACGCAGTATTTT. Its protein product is CASTDRPTDTQYF.

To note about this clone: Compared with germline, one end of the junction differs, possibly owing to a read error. Here the CDR3 reads CTSSPRLAGGLGTDTQYF. DNA of the CDR3: TGTACCAGCAGCCCACGACTAGCGGGGGGGCTTGGCACAGATACGCAGTATTTT. V gene TRBV7-8 combines with J gene TRBJ2-3, with 14 bases fitting TRBD2. The germline V gene encodes CDR1 SGHVS and CDR2 FQNEAQ. The CDR3 length is 18 residues.

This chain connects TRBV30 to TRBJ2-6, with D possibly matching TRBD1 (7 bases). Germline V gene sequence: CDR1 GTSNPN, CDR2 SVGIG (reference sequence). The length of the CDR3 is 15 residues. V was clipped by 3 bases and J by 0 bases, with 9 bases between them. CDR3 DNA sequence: TGTGCCTGGAGCAGGGGGGTCTCTGGGGCCAACGTCCTGACTTTC. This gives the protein CAWSRGVSGANVLTF.

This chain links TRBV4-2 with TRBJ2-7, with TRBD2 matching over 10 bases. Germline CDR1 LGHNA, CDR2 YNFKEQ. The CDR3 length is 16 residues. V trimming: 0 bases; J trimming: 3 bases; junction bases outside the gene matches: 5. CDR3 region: CASSQDGLAGVYEQYF. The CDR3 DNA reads TGTGCCAGCAGCCAAGATGGGCTAGCGGGGGTCTACGAGCAGTACTTC.

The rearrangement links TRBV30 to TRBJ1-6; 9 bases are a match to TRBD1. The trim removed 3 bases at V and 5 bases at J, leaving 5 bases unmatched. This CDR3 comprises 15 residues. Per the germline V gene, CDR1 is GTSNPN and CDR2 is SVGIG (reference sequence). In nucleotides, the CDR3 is TGTGCCTGGAGGGCCTGGGACAGGGATAATTCACCCCTCCACTTT. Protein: CAWRAWDRDNSPLHF.

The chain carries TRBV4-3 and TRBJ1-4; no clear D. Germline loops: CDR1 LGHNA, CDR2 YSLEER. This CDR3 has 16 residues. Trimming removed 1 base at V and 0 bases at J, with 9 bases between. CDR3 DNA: TGCGCCAGCAGCCAAGGGGCCAAGGCAACTAATGAAAAACTGTTTTTT. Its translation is CASSQGAKATNEKLFF.

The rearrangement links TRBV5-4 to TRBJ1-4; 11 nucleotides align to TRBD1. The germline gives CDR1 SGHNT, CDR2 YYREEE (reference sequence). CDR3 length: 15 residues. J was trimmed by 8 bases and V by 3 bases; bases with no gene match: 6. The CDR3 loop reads CASSWGQGGGEKLFF. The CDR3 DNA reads TGTGCCAGCAGCTGGGGACAGGGGGGGGGAGAAAAACTGTTTTTT.

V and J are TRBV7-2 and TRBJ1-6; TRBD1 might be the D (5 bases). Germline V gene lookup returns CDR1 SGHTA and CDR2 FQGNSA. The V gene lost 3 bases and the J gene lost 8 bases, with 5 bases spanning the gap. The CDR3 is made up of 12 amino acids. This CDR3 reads CASSFRDSPLHF. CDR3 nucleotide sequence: TGTGCCAGCAGCTTCAGGGATTCACCCCTCCACTTT.

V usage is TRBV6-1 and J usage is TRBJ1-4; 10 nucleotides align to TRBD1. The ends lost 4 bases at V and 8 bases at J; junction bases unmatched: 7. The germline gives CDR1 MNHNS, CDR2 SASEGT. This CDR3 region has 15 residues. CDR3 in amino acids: CASSVRDRGGEKLFF. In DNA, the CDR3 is TGTGCCAGCAGTGTGAGGGACAGGGGAGGCGAAAAACTGTTTTTT.

The CDR3 protein is CASSPWTGVGGGELFF. CDR3 coding DNA: TGTGCCAGTAGCCCCTGGACAGGGGTCGGCGGCGGGGAGCTGTTTTTT. This rearrangement joins TRBV19 to TRBJ2-2; 9 nucleotides align to TRBD1. V was pared by 6 bases and J by 7 bases, with 12 bases of the junction left unmatched. The CDR3 spans 16 residues. CDR1 LNHDA and CDR2 SQIVND come from the germline V gene (reference sequence). The complete variable domain, with remaining parts taken from reference TRBV19 and TRBJ2-2, reads DGGITQSPKYLFRKEGQNVTLSCEQNLNHDAMYWYRQDPGQGLRLIYYSQIVNDFQKGDIAEGYSVSREKKESFPLTVTSAQKNPTAFYLCASSPWTGVGGGELFFGEGSRLTVL.

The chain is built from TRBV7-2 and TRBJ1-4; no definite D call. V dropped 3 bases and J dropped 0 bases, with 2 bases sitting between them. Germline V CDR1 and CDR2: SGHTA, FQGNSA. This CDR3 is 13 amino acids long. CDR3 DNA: TGTGCCAGCAGCTTCTCAACTAATGAAAAACTGTTTTTT. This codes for CASSFSTNEKLFF.

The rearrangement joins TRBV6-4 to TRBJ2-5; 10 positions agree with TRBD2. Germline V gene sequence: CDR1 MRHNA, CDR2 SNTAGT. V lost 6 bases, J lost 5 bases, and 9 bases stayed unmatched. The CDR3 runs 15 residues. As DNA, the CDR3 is TGTGCCAGCAGCCCCGGCGGTAGCGGGAGGGAGACCCAGTACTTC. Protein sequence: CASSPGGSGRETQYF.

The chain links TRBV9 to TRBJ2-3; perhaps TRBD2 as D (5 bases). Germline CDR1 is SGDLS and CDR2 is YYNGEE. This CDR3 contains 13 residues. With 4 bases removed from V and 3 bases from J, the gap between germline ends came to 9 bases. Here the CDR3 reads CASSPLETDTQYF. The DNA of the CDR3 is TGTGCCAGCAGCCCACTAGAGACAGATACGCAGTATTTT.

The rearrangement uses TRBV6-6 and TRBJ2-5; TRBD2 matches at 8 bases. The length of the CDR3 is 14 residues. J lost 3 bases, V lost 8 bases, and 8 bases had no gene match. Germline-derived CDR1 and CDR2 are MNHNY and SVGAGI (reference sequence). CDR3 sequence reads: CASRGGGIEETQYF. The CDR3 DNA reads TGTGCCAGCCGGGGGGGCGGGATCGAAGAGACCCAGTACTTC.

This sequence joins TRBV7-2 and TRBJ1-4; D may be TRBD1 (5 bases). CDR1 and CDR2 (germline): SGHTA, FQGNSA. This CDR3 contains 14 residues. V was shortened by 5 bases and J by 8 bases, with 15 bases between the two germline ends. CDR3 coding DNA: TGTGCCAGCAGCGTTAGGGGCAATGGAGAAAAACTGTTTTTT. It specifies CASSVRGNGEKLFF.